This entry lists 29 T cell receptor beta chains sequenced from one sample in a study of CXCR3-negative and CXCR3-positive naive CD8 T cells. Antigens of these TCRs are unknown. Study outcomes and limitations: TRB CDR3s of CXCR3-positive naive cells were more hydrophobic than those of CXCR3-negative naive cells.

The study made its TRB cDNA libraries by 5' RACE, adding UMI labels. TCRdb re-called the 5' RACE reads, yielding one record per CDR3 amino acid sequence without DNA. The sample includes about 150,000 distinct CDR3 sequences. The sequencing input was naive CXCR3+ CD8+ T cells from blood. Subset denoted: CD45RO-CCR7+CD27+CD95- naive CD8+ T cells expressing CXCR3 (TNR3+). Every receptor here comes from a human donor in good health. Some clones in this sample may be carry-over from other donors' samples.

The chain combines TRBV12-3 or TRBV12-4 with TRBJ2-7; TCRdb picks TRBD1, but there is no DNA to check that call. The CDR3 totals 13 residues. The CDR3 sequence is CASSFPGAHEQYF.

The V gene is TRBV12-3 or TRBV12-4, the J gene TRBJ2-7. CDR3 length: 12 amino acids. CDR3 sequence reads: CASSWQAHEQYF.

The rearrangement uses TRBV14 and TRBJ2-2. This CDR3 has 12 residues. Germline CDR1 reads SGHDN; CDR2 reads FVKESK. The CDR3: CASSGNSGELFF.

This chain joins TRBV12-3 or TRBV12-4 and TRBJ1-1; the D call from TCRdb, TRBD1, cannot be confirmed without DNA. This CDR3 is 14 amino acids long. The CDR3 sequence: CASSLTPGSTEAFF.

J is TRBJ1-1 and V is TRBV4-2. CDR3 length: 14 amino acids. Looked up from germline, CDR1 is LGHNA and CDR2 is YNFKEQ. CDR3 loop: CASSQEERRQEAFF.

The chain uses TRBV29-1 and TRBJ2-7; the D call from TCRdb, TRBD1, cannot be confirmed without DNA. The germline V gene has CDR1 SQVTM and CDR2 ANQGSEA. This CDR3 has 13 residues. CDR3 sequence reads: CSVPAEGAYEQYF.

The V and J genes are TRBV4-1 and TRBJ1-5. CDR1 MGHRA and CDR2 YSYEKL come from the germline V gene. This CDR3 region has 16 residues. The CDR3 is CASSQVIGNSNQPQHF.

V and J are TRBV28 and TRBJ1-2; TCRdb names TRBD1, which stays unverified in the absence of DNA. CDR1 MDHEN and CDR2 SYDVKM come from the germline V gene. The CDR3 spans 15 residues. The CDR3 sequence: CASSFDRGQGYGYTF.

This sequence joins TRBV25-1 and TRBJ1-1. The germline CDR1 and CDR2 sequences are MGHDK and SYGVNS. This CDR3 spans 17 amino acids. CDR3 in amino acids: CASSAPRFGPKGTEAFF. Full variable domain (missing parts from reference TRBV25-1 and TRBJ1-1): EADIYQTPRYLVIGTGKKITLECSQTMGHDKMYWYQQDPGMELHLIHYSYGVNSTEKGDLSSESTVSRIRTEHFPLTLESARPSHTSQYLCASSAPRFGPKGTEAFFGQGTRLTVV.

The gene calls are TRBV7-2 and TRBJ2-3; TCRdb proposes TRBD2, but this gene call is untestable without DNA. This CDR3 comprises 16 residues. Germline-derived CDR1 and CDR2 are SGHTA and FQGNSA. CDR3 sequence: CASSLLAGGNTDTQYF.

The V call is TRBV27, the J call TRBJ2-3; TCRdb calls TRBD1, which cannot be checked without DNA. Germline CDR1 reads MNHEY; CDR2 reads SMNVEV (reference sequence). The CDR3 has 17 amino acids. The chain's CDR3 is CASSSTAAGADTDTQYF.

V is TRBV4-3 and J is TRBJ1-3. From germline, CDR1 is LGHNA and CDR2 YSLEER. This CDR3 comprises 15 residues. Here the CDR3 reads CASSLGLEAGNTIYF.

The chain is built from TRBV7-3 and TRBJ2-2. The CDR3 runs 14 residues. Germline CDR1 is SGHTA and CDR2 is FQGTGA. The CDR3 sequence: CASSLDQNTGELFF.

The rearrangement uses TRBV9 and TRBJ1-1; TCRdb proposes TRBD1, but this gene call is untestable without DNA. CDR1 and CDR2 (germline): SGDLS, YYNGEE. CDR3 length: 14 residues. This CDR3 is CASSVGGVNTEAFF.

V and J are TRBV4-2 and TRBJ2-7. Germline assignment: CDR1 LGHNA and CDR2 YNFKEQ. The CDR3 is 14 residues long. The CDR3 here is CASSQENLRYEQYF.

The CDR3 here is CASRRDRVTYNEQFF. The chain is built from TRBV12-3 or TRBV12-4 and TRBJ2-1; absent DNA, TCRdb's TRBD1 call cannot be checked. The CDR3 has 15 amino acids.

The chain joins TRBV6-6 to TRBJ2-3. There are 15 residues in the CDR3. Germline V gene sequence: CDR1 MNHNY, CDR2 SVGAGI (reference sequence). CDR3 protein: CASSYAGYSTDTQYF.

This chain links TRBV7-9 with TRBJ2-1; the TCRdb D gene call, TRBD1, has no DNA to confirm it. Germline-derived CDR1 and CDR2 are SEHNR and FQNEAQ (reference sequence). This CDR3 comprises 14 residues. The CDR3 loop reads CASSPLPGADEQFF.

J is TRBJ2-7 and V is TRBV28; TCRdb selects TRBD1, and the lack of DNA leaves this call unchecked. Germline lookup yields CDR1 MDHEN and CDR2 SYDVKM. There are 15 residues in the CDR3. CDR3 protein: CASSSTRDLGGEQYF.

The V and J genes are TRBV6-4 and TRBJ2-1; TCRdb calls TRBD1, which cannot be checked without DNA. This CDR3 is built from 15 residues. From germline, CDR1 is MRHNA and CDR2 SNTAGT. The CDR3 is CASSRMTGGTDEQFF.

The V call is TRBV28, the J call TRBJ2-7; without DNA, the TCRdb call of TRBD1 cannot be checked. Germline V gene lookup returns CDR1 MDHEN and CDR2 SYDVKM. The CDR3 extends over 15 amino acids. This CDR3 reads CASSLPQGGSYEQYF.

CDR3 sequence: CASSPRGASYEQYF. The rearrangement links TRBV7-9 to TRBJ2-7; lacking DNA, the TRBD1 call made by TCRdb goes unchecked. There are 14 residues in the CDR3. In germline, CDR1 is SEHNR, CDR2 FQNEAQ (reference sequence).

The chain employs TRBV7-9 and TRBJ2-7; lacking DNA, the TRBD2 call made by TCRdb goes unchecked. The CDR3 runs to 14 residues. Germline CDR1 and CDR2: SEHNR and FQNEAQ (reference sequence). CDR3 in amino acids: CASSAIERVYEQYF.

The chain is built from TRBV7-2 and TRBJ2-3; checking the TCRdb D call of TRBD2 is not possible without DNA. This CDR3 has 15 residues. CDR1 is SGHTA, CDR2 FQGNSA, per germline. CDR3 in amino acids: CASSFSGGDTDTQYF.

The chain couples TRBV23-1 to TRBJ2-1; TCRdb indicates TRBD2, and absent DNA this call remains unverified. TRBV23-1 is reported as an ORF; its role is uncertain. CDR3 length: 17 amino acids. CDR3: CASSQSKRGVGYNEQFF.

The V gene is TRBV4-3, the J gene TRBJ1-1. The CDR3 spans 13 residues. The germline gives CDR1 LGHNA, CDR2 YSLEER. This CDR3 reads CASSQFVVTEAFF.

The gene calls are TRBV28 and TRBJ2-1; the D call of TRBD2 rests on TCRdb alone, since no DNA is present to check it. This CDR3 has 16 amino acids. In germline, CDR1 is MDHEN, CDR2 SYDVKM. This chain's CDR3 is CASSSERGGSYNEQLF.

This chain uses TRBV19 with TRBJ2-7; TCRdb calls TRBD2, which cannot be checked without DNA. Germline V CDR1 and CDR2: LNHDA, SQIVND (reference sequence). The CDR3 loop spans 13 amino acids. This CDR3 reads CASSITEGYEQYF.

The CDR3 here is CSARRPLSSYEQYF. This chain joins TRBV20-1 and TRBJ2-7; absent DNA, TCRdb's TRBD1 call cannot be checked. The germline CDR1 and CDR2 sequences are DFQATT and SNEGSKA (reference sequence). This CDR3 contains 14 residues.